The 2 T cell receptor beta chains below come from one sample, sequenced in a study of cytomegalovirus exposure and HLA in healthy donors. Researchers ran the PCR with 60 Vbeta and 13 Jbeta primers. Assay used: immunoSEQ multiplex PCR; TCRdb lists only in-frame clones, some missing. The repertoire holds under 150,000 clones, with around four fifths as singletons. The sample taken for sequencing was PBMCs. These receptor sequences come from a male donor in good health and CMV-seropositive.

The J gene is TRBJ2-3, the V gene TRBV7-2, with D hard to call. Per germline, CDR1 SGHTA and CDR2 FQGNSA. V was trimmed by 3 bases and J by 5 bases, leaving 3 bases between them. The CDR3 spans 11 residues. The CDR3, as DNA: TGTGCCAGCAGCTTTAGAGATACGCAGTATTTT. Encoded protein: CASSFRDTQYF. Based on the CDR3 plus reference TRBV7-2 and TRBJ2-3, the full variable domain is GAGVSQSPSNKVTEKGKDVELRCDPISGHTALYWYRQSLGQGLEFLIYFQGNSAPDKSGLPSDRFSAERTGGSVSTLTIQRTQQEDSAVYLCASSFRDTQYFGPGTRLTVL.

The chain has TRBV27 and TRBJ2-4, with a weak D call TRBD1 (6 bases). Trimming cost V 4 bases and J 1 base, with 11 bases left between them. This CDR3 comprises 15 residues. CDR1 MNHEY and CDR2 SMNVEV come from the germline V gene (reference sequence). CDR3 nucleotide sequence: TGTGCCAGCAGTTCAGGGGCGGCGGCCAAAAACATTCAGTACTTC. This translates into CASSSGAAAKNIQYF.